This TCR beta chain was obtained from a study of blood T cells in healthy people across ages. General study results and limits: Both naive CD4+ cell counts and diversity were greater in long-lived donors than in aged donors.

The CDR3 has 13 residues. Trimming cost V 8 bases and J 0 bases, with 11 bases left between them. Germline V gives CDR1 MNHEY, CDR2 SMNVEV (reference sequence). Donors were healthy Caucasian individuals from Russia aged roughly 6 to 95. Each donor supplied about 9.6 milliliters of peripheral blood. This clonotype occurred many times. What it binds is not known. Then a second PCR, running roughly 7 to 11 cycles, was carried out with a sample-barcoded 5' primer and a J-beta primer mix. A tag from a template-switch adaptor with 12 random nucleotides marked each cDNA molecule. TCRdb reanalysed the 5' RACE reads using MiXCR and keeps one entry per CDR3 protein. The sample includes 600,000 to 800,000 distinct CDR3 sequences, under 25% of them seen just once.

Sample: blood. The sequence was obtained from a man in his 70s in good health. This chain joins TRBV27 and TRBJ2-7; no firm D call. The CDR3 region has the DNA TGTGCCAGCCTGTCGACCAGCTCCTACGAGCAGTACTTC. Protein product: CASLSTSSYEQYF.